This T cell receptor (beta chain) appears in the sequencing data of a study of Graves' ophthalmopathy and Graves' hyperthyroidism. Study-wide background: Peripheral blood was obtained at first diagnosis, ahead of any treatment.

Whole-study results and caveats: Most expanded clonotypes from thyroid (those above 0.001 frequency) were also found in blood.

This clonotype showed up many times. Its target is unknown. The starting material, more than 8.5 ml of fresh peripheral blood, provided the PBMCs. Per germline, CDR1 LNHDA and CDR2 SQIVND (reference sequence). This CDR3 spans 14 amino acids. Trimming took 7 bases from V and 4 from J, leaving 16 bases between them. RNA transcripts provided the template for amplifying TCR beta CDR3 regions. Scientists carried out first-round RT-PCR using HTBI primers and then a second-round multiplex PCR. TCRdb re-called the multiplex PCR reads through MiXCR, storing one row per CDR3 protein. The table has 360,000 or so distinct CDR3 sequences, around 19% seen once.

V gene TRBV19 combines with J gene TRBJ1-1, with D possibly TRBD1 on 5 matching bases. The clonotype comes from a woman aged 18-29 years with Graves' ophthalmopathy. Input material: peripheral blood. CDR3 DNA: TGTGCCAGTACCGAGGGTTTTGGGGGCACTGAAGCTTTCTTT. It is translated as CASTEGFGGTEAFF.